These 12 T cell receptor beta chains were all obtained from the same sample, sequenced in a study of post-analysis software for immune sequencing data. Study findings and constraints: Roughly five TRBV segments occurring more often in patients than controls included TRBV5-6, TRBV5-1 and TRBV20-1.

No cognate antigen is known for these TCRs. Unique molecular identifiers had been added to the TCR beta cDNA libraries. TCRdb called the PCR reads again in MiXCR, with one record for every CDR3 protein. There are roughly 650,000 distinct CDR3 sequences in the sample; approximately 60% occur only once, and approximately 10% lies in the top ten. The material sequenced was blood. The source is a girl aged 2 to 9 with multiple sclerosis.

The chain couples TRBV20-1 to TRBJ2-7; D call uncertain. V was cut by 6 bases and J by 4 bases, with 16 bases left in between. CDR1 and CDR2 (germline): DFQATT, SNEGSKA (reference sequence). The CDR3 covers 13 residues. The CDR3 loop reads CSAPGAAAYEQYF. As DNA, the CDR3 is TGCAGTGCCCCCGGCGCGGCGGCATACGAGCAGTACTTC.

This clonotype occurred a few times. The chain couples TRBV12-3 or TRBV12-4 to TRBJ2-5; unclear D gene. Trimming took off 3 bases at V and 0 bases at J, with 5 bases between the two ends. This CDR3 has 13 residues. DNA for the CDR3: TGTGCCAGCAGTTTTGTGTACCAAGAGACCCAGTACTTC. Translation gives CASSFVYQETQYF.

On this clonotype itself: A junction end diverges from the germline sequence, so it may reflect a read error. V usage is TRBV27 and J usage is TRBJ2-1, with 9 bases that match TRBD2. CDR1 is MNHEY, CDR2 SMNVEV, per germline (reference sequence). The CDR3 length is 17 residues. The CDR3 protein is CASSLSRTSVYYNEQFF. CDR3 nucleotide sequence: TGTGCCAGCAGTTTATCCCGGACTAGCGTTTATTACAATGAACAGTTCTTC.

The table lists this clonotype with a few counts. The rearrangement links TRBV28 to TRBJ2-5; 9 positions match TRBD2. The CDR3 totals 15 residues. The germline gives CDR1 MDHEN, CDR2 SYDVKM. Trimming at V came to 8 bases and at J to 11 bases, leaving 18 bases not matched to a gene. The CDR3 spells CASSHRAGGQREQYF. The CDR3, as DNA: TGTGCCAGCTCCCATAGGGCGGGGGGGCAGCGTGAGCAGTACTTC.

V and J are TRBV7-9 and TRBJ2-1; either TRBD1 or TRBD2 may fit D (6 bases each). V lost 8 bases to trimming and J lost 4 bases, with 15 bases between them. The CDR3 extends over 14 amino acids. Germline values: CDR1 SEHNR, CDR2 FQNEAQ (reference sequence). CDR3 sequence reads: CASGTGAQYNEQFF. DNA for the CDR3: TGTGCCAGCGGAACGGGGGCCCAATACAATGAGCAGTTCTTC.

This clonotype has only a few counts. The chain links TRBV5-1 to TRBJ2-7; D is unresolved. CDR1 SGHRS and CDR2 YFSETQ come from the germline V gene. Trimming took off 0 bases at V and 7 bases at J, with 11 bases between the two ends. There are 13 residues in the CDR3. For the CDR3, the DNA is TGCGCCAGCAGCTTGGGTCCCCTCGGAGAGCAGTACTTC. Translated: CASSLGPLGEQYF.

The rearrangement joins TRBV5-1 to TRBJ2-7; possible D gene TRBD2, 5 bases. Trimming left V 0 bases short and J 4 bases short, with 14 bases between. This CDR3 is 15 amino acids long. Germline loops: CDR1 SGHRS, CDR2 YFSETQ. The CDR3: CASSLGGSPGYEQYF. DNA for the CDR3: TGCGCCAGCAGCTTGGGAGGGAGTCCGGGGTACGAGCAGTACTTC.

The chain has TRBV7-9 and TRBJ2-7; 12 positions agree with TRBD1. V shed 3 bases and J 3 bases; nucleotides not matched to a gene: 6. CDR1 is SEHNR and CDR2 is FQNEAQ in the germline V gene (reference sequence). The CDR3 is 16 residues long. DNA of the CDR3: TGTGCCAGCAGCTTCGGGACAGGGGGCCTGGACTACGAGCAGTACTTC. It encodes CASSFGTGGLDYEQYF.

The V and J genes are TRBV7-3 and TRBJ2-1, with a weak D call TRBD2 (6 bases). Germline values: CDR1 SGHTA, CDR2 FQGTGA. The CDR3 has 16 amino acids. V was shortened by 2 bases and J by 2 bases, with 13 bases between the two germline ends. The CDR3 sequence is CASSLGLSGAYNEQFF. CDR3 nucleotides: TGTGCCAGCAGCTTAGGACTCTCGGGGGCCTACAATGAGCAGTTCTTC.

The V and J genes are TRBV12-3 or TRBV12-4 and TRBJ1-5, with a tentative D call TRBD1 (5 bases). CDR3 length equals 14 residues. V was pared by 3 bases and J by 4 bases, with 10 bases between. The CDR3, as DNA: TGTGCCAGCAGTTTCAGACAGAGTAATCAGCCCCAGCATTTT. Its protein is CASSFRQSNQPQHF.

This clonotype occurred a few times. This sequence joins TRBV4-2 and TRBJ2-3; D might be TRBD2 (6 bases). The CDR3 length is 14 residues. From germline, CDR1 is LGHNA and CDR2 YNFKEQ. Trimming took off 3 bases at V and 3 bases at J, with 10 bases between the two ends. CDR3 DNA sequence: TGTGCCAGCAGCCAGGCCCGGGGGACAGATACGCAGTATTTT. Translating it yields CASSQARGTDTQYF.

This clonotype was observed a handful of times. The J gene is TRBJ2-6, the V gene TRBV10-3; D is unresolved. The length of the CDR3 is 15 residues. CDR1 and CDR2 from the germline V gene are ENHRY and SYGVKD. Trimming cost V 3 bases and J 0 bases, with 6 bases left between them. CDR3 protein: CAISDHSSGANVLTF. CDR3 in DNA: TGTGCCATCAGTGACCACAGCTCTGGGGCCAACGTCCTGACTTTC.